This TCR beta chain was captured by sequencing in a study of tumor T cells in aggressive B-cell lymphoma listed by TCRdb under 2017. The library relied on the immunoSEQ multiplex PCR assay. Imported from immuneACCESS, the table was reduced by TCRdb to in-frame sequences with V and J called. These copies leave out some clones; in studies compared against another copy, an unresolved V gene accounts for under half, and the cause of the remainder is not known. This sample holds some 10,000 clones; about 88% were observed only once. The top ten clonotypes cover about 2.2% of the sample. Concerning this clone itself: Its antigen specificity is not known. The record has no base qualities; no much larger clone is one base away.

V was cut back by 9 bases and J by 6 bases, leaving a gap of 20 bases between them. Counted from cysteine to phenylalanine, this CDR3 has 14 amino acids. Of the read, only the CDR3 DNA is kept; its 42 bases are in frame from base 1. CDR1 and CDR2 were assigned from the germline V gene as MNHEY and SVGAGI. The receptor comes from an adult with diffuse large B cell lymphoma. Source material: tumor tissue. The rearranged chain carries TRBV6-5 and TRBJ1-2, with the D segment identity uncertain. The DNA is TGTGCCAGTAACACAGCCATGGTCGTCGATGGCTACACCTTC. It codes for CASNTAMVVDGYTF.